This T cell receptor beta chain was recorded in a study of shared clonotypes between healthy human individuals. Overall study results and limits: Clonotypes shared by all four donors outscored non-shared clonotypes in generation probability.

Generated by immunoSEQ multiplex PCR, the TCRdb table keeps only in-frame clones and is missing some. The table lists around 1,900,000 clones, around 93% of them singletons, with over 1.5% in the top ten. Positive CCR7 selection of CD45RO-negative cells yielded the naive CD8 cells, and terminally differentiated effector memory CD45RA+ cells were excluded. Concerning this clone: Its antigen is unidentified.

Germline CDR1 and CDR2: SGHTA and FQGNSA. This CDR3 comprises 18 residues. With V trimmed by 4 bases and J by 2 bases, 10 bases remained unmatched. The sequenced sample consisted of naive CD8+ T cells from PBMCs. The rearrangement joins TRBV7-2 to TRBJ2-7; 14 nucleotides match TRBD2. The clonotype was recovered from a man younger than 30 in good health. Some clones in this sample may be carry-over from other donors' samples. Written as DNA, the CDR3 is TGTGCCAGCAGCTCAGTCGGGACTAGCGGGAGCCTACCCTACGAGCAGTACTTC. Amino acid sequence: CASSSVGTSGSLPYEQYF.